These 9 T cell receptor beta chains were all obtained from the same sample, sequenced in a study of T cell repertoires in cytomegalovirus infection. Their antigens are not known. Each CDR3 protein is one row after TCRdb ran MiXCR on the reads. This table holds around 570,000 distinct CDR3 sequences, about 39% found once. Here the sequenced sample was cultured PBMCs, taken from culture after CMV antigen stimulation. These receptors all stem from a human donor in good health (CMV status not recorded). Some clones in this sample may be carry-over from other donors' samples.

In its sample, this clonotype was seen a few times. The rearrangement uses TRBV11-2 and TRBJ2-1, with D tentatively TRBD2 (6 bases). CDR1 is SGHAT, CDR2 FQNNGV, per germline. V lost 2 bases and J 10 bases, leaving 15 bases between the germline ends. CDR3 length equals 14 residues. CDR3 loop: CASSLPRTSREQFF. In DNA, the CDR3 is TGTGCCAGCAGCTTACCCCGAACTAGCCGCGAGCAGTTCTTC.

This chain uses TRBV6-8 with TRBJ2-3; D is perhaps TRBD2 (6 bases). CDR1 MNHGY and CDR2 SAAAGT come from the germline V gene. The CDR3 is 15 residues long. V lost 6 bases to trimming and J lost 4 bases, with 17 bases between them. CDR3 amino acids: CASRAGSLGADTQYF. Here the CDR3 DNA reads TGTGCCAGCAGAGCCGGGAGCCTGGGGGCAGATACGCAGTATTTT.

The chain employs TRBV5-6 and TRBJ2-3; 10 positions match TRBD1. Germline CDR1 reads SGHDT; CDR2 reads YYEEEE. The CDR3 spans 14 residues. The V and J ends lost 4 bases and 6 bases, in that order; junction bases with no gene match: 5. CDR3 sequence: CASSGGQGLDTQYF. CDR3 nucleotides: TGTGCCAGCAGCGGGGGACAGGGGCTGGATACGCAGTATTTT.

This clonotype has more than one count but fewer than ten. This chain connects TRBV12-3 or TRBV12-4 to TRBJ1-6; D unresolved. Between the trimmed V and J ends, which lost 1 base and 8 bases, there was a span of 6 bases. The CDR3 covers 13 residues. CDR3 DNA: TGTGCCAGCAGTTTAGACCAGGATTCACCCCTCCACTTT. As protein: CASSLDQDSPLHF.

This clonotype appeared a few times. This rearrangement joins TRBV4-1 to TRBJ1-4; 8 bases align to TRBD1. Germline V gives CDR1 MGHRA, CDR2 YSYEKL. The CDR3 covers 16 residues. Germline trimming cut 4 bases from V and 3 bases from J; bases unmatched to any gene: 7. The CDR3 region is CASSLRDRNSNEKLFF. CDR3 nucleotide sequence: TGCGCCAGCAGCCTCCGGGACAGGAACTCTAATGAAAAACTGTTTTTT.

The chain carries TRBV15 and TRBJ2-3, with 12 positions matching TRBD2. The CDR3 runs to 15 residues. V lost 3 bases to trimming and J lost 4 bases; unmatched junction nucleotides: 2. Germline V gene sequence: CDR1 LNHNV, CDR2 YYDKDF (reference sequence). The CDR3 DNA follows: TGTGCCACCAGCAGGAGGACTAGCGGGGCAGATACGCAGTATTTT. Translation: CATSRRTSGADTQYF. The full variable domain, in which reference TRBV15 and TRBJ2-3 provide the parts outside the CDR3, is DAMVIQNPRYQVTQFGKPVTLSCSQTLNHNVMYWYQQKSSQAPKLLFHYYDKDFNNEADTPDNFQSRRPNTSFCFLDIRSPGLGDTAMYLCATSRRTSGADTQYFGPGTRLTVL.

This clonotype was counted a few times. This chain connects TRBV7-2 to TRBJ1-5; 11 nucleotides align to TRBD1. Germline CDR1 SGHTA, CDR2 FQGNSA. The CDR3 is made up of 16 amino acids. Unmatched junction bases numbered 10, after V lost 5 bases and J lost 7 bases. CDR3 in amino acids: CASSPRVGQGDQPQHF. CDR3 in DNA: TGTGCCAGCAGCCCCCGGGTGGGACAGGGGGACCAGCCCCAGCATTTT.

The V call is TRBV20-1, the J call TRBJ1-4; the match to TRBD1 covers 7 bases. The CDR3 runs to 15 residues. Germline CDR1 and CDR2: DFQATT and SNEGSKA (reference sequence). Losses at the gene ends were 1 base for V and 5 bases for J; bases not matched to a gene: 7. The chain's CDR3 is CSARAGGQKNEKLFF. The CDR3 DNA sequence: TGCAGTGCTAGAGCGGGGGGACAGAAAAATGAAAAACTGTTTTTT.

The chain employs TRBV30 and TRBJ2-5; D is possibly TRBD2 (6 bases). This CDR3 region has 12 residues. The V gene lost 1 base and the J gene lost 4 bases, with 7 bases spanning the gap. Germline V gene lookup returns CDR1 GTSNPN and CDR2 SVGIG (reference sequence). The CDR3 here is CAWSGGGETQYF. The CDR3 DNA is TGTGCCTGGAGTGGGGGAGGAGAGACCCAGTACTTC.